The 28 T cell receptor beta chains presented below share a single source sample, sequenced in a study of metastatic and nonmetastatic thyroid tumors (dated by TCRdb to about 2020). The library was produced with PCR. Sequenced using an Illumina HiSeq 4000. In TCRdb, the public reads were trimmed at Q25 with fastp and aligned with MiXCR, with productive beta chains retained. This sample has 40,000 to 50,000 clones in its table, and about 12% of those were observed once. Roughly 9% of the sample belongs to the ten largest clones. No patient had received any treatment before thyroid surgery. Material for sequencing was blood. The source of these receptors is a male donor with papillary thyroid cancer or a benign thyroid nodule (not recorded which). Some clones in this sample may be carry-over from other donors' samples.

This clone showed up many times. The CDR3 here is CASNAGTSYYNEQFF. The CDR3 nucleotides are TGTGCCAGCAATGCCGGGACTAGCTATTACAATGAGCAGTTCTTC. The chain joins TRBV12-3 or TRBV12-4 to TRBJ2-1, with TRBD2 identical over 9 bases. V shed 7 bases and J 4 bases; nucleotides not matched to a gene: 8. The CDR3 runs 15 residues.

A few counts support this clone. The chain is built from TRBV9 and TRBJ2-1; 11 bases map to TRBD1. The length of the CDR3 is 17 residues. V was clipped by 0 bases and J by 8 bases; unmatched bases: 10. Germline values: CDR1 SGDLS, CDR2 YYNGEE. The CDR3 loop reads CASSVASTDRGRHEQFF. CDR3 bases: TGTGCCAGCAGCGTAGCTTCAACGGACAGGGGGCGTCATGAGCAGTTCTTC.

CDR3 protein: CSARGSEGLSGTQYF. The CDR3 nucleotides are TGCAGTGCTAGAGGGTCCGAAGGACTTTCAGGGACCCAGTACTTC. The chain recombines TRBV20-1 with TRBJ2-5, with D possibly matching TRBD2 (5 bases). The germline V and J ends were trimmed by 1 base and 7 bases, with 19 bases remaining between them. The CDR3 contains 15 residues. Germline V CDR1 and CDR2: DFQATT, SNEGSKA (reference sequence).

This clone was seen ten or more times. The rearrangement links TRBV30 to TRBJ1-2, with D possibly being TRBD1 (6 bases). There are 11 residues in the CDR3. Trimming removed 3 bases at V and 8 bases at J, with 10 bases between. Germline lookup yields CDR1 GTSNPN and CDR2 SVGIG (reference sequence). CDR3 protein: CAWSPGVGYTF. CDR3 DNA sequence: TGTGCCTGGAGCCCAGGGGTAGGCTACACCTTC. The full variable domain, rest sourced from reference TRBV30 and TRBJ1-2, is SQTIHQWPATLVQPVGSPLSLECTVEGTSNPNLYWYRQAAGRGLQLLFYSVGIGQISSEVPQNLSASRPQDRQFILSSKKLLLSDSGFYLCAWSPGVGYTFGSGTRLTVV.

As to this clone: Germline is not matched at one junction end, which may reflect a read error. The gene calls are TRBV27 and TRBJ1-1; D is possibly TRBD1 (6 bases). The CDR3 spans 15 residues. Per germline, CDR1 MNHEY and CDR2 SMNVEV (reference sequence). CDR3 residues: CASIFKIPGDTEAFF. CDR3 DNA: TGTGCCAGCATTTTTAAGATCCCCGGGGACACCGAAGCTTTCTTT.

This clone appeared many times. J is TRBJ2-1 and V is TRBV28, with 8 bases that match TRBD2. CDR3 length: 17 amino acids. V lost 7 bases to trimming and J lost 4 bases; unmatched junction nucleotides: 15. Germline values: CDR1 MDHEN, CDR2 SYDVKM. CDR3 in amino acids: CASTEKISGISYNEQFF. The DNA for the CDR3 is TGTGCCAGCACTGAAAAGATTAGCGGGATATCTTACAATGAGCAGTTCTTC.

This clone has just a few counts. An end of the junction differs from the germline gene, which may be a read error. The V gene is TRBV28, the J gene TRBJ2-6; TRBD1 matches 8 bases. Germline values: CDR1 MDHEN, CDR2 SYDVKM. This CDR3 is built from 15 residues. The CDR3 is CASAGGAGWADVLTF. The CDR3 bases are TGTGCCAGCGCAGGGGGCGCGGGCTGGGCCGACGTCCTGACTTTC.

This clone came up many times. V gene TRBV28 combines with J gene TRBJ1-6; no firm D call. Germline values: CDR1 MDHEN, CDR2 SYDVKM. CDR3 length: 15 amino acids. V was shortened by 6 bases and J by 0 bases, with 9 bases between the two germline ends. The CDR3, as DNA: TGTGCCAGCAGCCAGAGAAGCTCCTATAATTCACCCCTCCACTTT. Translated, it gives CASSQRSSYNSPLHF.

On this clone: A read error may account for a junction end that differs from germline. The chain joins TRBV2 to TRBJ2-7, with no clear D. CDR3 length: 15 residues. The V gene's germline CDR1 is SNHLY and CDR2 FYNNEI. CDR3 loop: CASSEGVGCTYGQYF. In DNA form, the CDR3 reads TGTGCCAGCAGTGAAGGGGTCGGGTGCACCTACGGGCAGTACTTC.

This clone was detected many times. The rearrangement links TRBV3-1 to TRBJ2-5; 12 bases match TRBD2. The germline V gene encodes CDR1 LGHDT and CDR2 YNNKEL (reference sequence). J was trimmed by 5 bases and V by 4 bases; bases with no gene match: 5. This CDR3 contains 15 residues. The CDR3 here is CASSRLAGGGETQYF. The DNA for the CDR3 is TGTGCCAGCAGCCGGCTAGCGGGAGGGGGGGAGACCCAGTACTTC.

The table lists this clone with many counts. The chain links TRBV6-5 to TRBJ2-5; D is uncertain. This CDR3 contains 15 residues. CDR1 is MNHEY, CDR2 SVGAGI, per germline. V lost 0 bases, J lost 2 bases, and 10 bases lay in between. CDR3 protein: CASSYSYSEQETQYF. The CDR3 DNA reads as TGTGCCAGCAGTTACTCGTACAGCGAACAAGAGACCCAGTACTTC.

The chain carries TRBV6-1 and TRBJ1-1; no firm D call. The V gene lost 7 bases and the J gene lost 1 base, with 19 bases spanning the gap. The CDR3 covers 16 residues. Germline-derived CDR1 and CDR2 are MNHNS and SASEGT. The CDR3 here is CASTSWLGGGNTEAFF. Written as DNA, the CDR3 is TGTGCCAGCACCTCATGGTTGGGAGGCGGGAACACTGAAGCTTTCTTT.

V gene TRBV3-1 combines with J gene TRBJ2-7; 14 nucleotides match TRBD2. The V gene end was trimmed by 2 bases and the J gene end by 5 bases; junction bases not matched to a gene: 8. This CDR3 comprises 17 residues. In germline, CDR1 is LGHDT, CDR2 YNNKEL (reference sequence). CDR3 protein: CASSQTPGLAGAHEQYF. The DNA for the CDR3 is TGTGCCAGCAGCCAAACCCCGGGACTAGCGGGAGCCCACGAGCAGTACTTC.

The chain carries TRBV19 and TRBJ1-5; the match to TRBD1 covers 8 bases. CDR3 size: 14 residues. The germline CDR1 and CDR2 sequences are LNHDA and SQIVND (reference sequence). With V trimmed by 6 bases and J by 8 bases, 9 bases remained unmatched. CDR3 region: CASRPNRGVKPQHF. The DNA for the CDR3 is TGTGCCAGTAGACCTAACAGGGGGGTGAAGCCCCAGCATTTT.

This clone was found many times. This chain links TRBV7-6 with TRBJ2-6; a possible D gene is TRBD1 (6 bases). From germline, CDR1 is SGHVS and CDR2 FNYEAQ. This CDR3 is built from 17 residues. V lost 3 bases, J lost 3 bases, and 15 bases lay in between. The DNA of the CDR3 is TGTGCCAGCAGCTTCTCTCGGGCAGGGGTTGGGGCCAACGTCCTGACTTTC. As protein: CASSFSRAGVGANVLTF.

This clone was counted ten times or more. The chain couples TRBV28 to TRBJ2-2; D may correspond to TRBD1 or TRBD2 (6 bases each). Per the germline V gene, CDR1 is MDHEN and CDR2 is SYDVKM. The V end was cut by 7 bases, the J end by 7 bases, with 16 bases between. This CDR3 is built from 14 residues. CDR3: CASMLTGANGELFF. The CDR3 DNA reads TGTGCCAGCATGCTGACGGGGGCTAACGGGGAGCTGTTTTTT.

Concerning this clone: This may arise from a read error, as a much more abundant clone is one base away. V is TRBV4-3 and J is TRBJ2-5, with 9 bases fitting TRBD2. The V segment lost 0 bases and the J segment 5 bases; nucleotides outside the gene matches: 7. The CDR3 spans 16 residues. Germline V CDR1 and CDR2: LGHNA, YSLEER. CDR3 in amino acids: CASSQDGLAGYETQYF. For the CDR3, the DNA is TGCGCCAGCAGCCAAGATGGGCTAGCGGGATATGAGACCCAGTACTTC.

This clone was observed a handful of times. A much larger clone sits a single nucleotide away, making a read error possible. The chain couples TRBV7-9 to TRBJ2-1; TRBD1 matches 7 bases. Germline V gene lookup returns CDR1 SEHNR and CDR2 FQNEAQ (reference sequence). CDR3 length equals 14 residues. CDR3 residues: CAISLHTATGEQFF. For the CDR3, the DNA is TGTGCCATCAGCTTACATACGGCGACAGGGGAGCAGTTCTTC.

This clone was seen repeatedly, ten times or more. The genes are TRBV20-1 and TRBJ2-3, with 12 bases matching TRBD2. The germline CDR1 and CDR2 sequences are DFQATT and SNEGSKA (reference sequence). Germline trimming cut 4 bases from V and 0 bases from J; bases unmatched to any gene: 8. The CDR3 covers 17 residues. Here the CDR3 DNA reads TGCAGTGCTACATGGACTAGCGGGATTTCTAGCACAGATACGCAGTATTTT. This gives the protein CSATWTSGISSTDTQYF.

The chain carries TRBV20-1 and TRBJ2-1; 11 bases map to TRBD1. V shed 1 base, J shed 7 bases, and the junction held 3 bases outside the gene matches. The CDR3 sequence is 14 residues long. CDR1 DFQATT and CDR2 SNEGSKA come from the germline V gene (reference sequence). CDR3 nucleotide sequence: TGCAGTGCTAGAGGAGGGACAGGGGGGAATGAGCAGTTCTTC. Its protein product is CSARGGTGGNEQFF.

In its sample, this clone was seen many times. This chain uses TRBV27 with TRBJ2-7; D not certain. The CDR3 has 14 residues. CDR1 is MNHEY and CDR2 is SMNVEV in the germline V gene (reference sequence). The germline V and J ends were trimmed by 5 bases and 2 bases, with 13 bases remaining between them. CDR3 sequence: CASSGTGVAYEQYF. In nucleotides, the CDR3 is TGTGCCAGCAGTGGAACCGGAGTGGCCTACGAGCAGTACTTC.

This clone was seen repeatedly, ten times or more. The rearrangement joins TRBV29-1 to TRBJ2-3, with TRBD2 identical over 12 bases. There are 14 residues in the CDR3. Germline V CDR1 and CDR2: SQVTM, ANQGSEA. V shed 6 bases, J shed 2 bases, and the junction held 3 bases outside the gene matches. Written as DNA, the CDR3 is TGCAGCGTCAGGACTAGCGGGAACACAGATACGCAGTATTTT. It yields the protein CSVRTSGNTDTQYF.

This clone is large (0.1 to 1%) in the sample. This chain links TRBV6-4 with TRBJ2-7; D gene unclear. In germline, CDR1 is MRHNA, CDR2 SNTAGT. The CDR3 has 13 amino acids. Trimming left V 6 bases short and J 2 bases short, with 11 bases between. The CDR3: CASSLRNTYEQYF. The CDR3 DNA reads as TGTGCCAGCAGCCTACGGAATACCTACGAGCAGTACTTC.

This clone was observed many times. V gene TRBV19 combines with J gene TRBJ2-3; TRBD2 is a possible D gene (5 bases). V lost 6 bases and J lost 0, with 10 bases in between. This CDR3 comprises 14 residues. CDR1 is LNHDA, CDR2 SQIVND, per germline (reference sequence). The CDR3: CASRRGLSTDTQYF. DNA for the CDR3: TGTGCCAGTAGACGTGGACTGAGCACAGATACGCAGTATTTT.

This clone was detected many times. The chain is built from TRBV6-2 or TRBV6-3 and TRBJ2-2, with 9 bases fitting TRBD2. The ends lost 0 bases at V and 6 bases at J; junction bases unmatched: 11. Germline V gene data show CDR1 as MNHEY and CDR2 as SVGEGT. CDR3 size: 18 residues. The CDR3: CASSYSIAGVQVAGELFF. CDR3 bases: TGTGCCAGCAGTTACTCGATAGCGGGAGTTCAAGTTGCCGGGGAGCTGTTTTTT.

This clone was seen many times. The genes are TRBV4-2 and TRBJ1-2; D is perhaps TRBD1 (6 bases). The CDR3 runs to 17 residues. Germline V gene data show CDR1 as LGHNA and CDR2 as YNFKEQ. V gave up 6 bases and J gave up 8 bases, with 28 bases separating them. DNA of the CDR3: TGTGCCAGCAGGCCTTCATGGGAGGGGGGGAGGTTCAGCGGCTACACCTTC. Its protein is CASRPSWEGGRFSGYTF.

This chain joins TRBV9 and TRBJ2-5, with 9 bases lining up with TRBD2. The CDR3 extends over 16 amino acids. The V segment lost 0 bases and the J segment 2 bases; nucleotides outside the gene matches: 5. Germline V gene lookup returns CDR1 SGDLS and CDR2 YYNGEE. DNA for the CDR3: TGTGCCAGCAGCGTAGGAAATAGCGGGGGTCAAGAGACCCAGTACTTC. Translation: CASSVGNSGGQETQYF.

This clone was detected only a few times. This chain links TRBV19 with TRBJ1-2; no firm D call. Trimming pared 7 bases from V and 4 bases from J, leaving 13 bases between. The CDR3 covers 13 residues. The germline V gene has CDR1 LNHDA and CDR2 SQIVND (reference sequence). The CDR3 sequence is CASISRTFYGYTF. CDR3 nucleotides: TGTGCCAGTATATCCAGGACTTTCTATGGCTACACCTTC.